The clone carrying this T cell receptor beta chain was counted a few times. In Seattle, patients joined the study during active infection and were tracked longitudinally. Original handling: Estimation of nucleated cell counts relied on the amplification of reference gene primers. Using immunoSEQ multiplex PCR, the repertoire was profiled, and TCRdb retains in-frame clones only, with some absent. Clonal size and the V and J genes are those of that table, whereas D and trimming came from the DNA. The sample shows over 90,000 clones, about nine tenths of them seen only once. The sample is drawn from a study of blood T cell repertoires in COVID-19. Looking at the study overall: Researchers got acute and convalescent COVID-19 samples from the United States, Italy and Spain.

Germline CDR1 MNHEY, CDR2 SVGEGT. The CDR3 is 16 amino acids. V was pared by 0 bases and J by 0 bases, with 12 bases between. The chain couples TRBV6-2 or TRBV6-3 to TRBJ2-7; D possibly corresponds to TRBD1 (6 bases). This sequence originates from a woman aged 45-59 years with COVID-19, enrolled during active disease. Input material: peripheral blood. The chain's CDR3 is CASSYSSGGASYEQYF. The CDR3 DNA is TGTGCCAGCAGTTACTCGAGTGGGGGCGCCTCCTACGAGCAGTACTTC.